The 5 T cell receptor beta chains given below trace back to one sample, sequenced in a study of T-cell reconstitution after alpha-beta-depleted transplantation in children. TCRbeta library preparation incorporated unique molecular identifiers. TCRdb reanalysed the PCR reads using MiXCR and keeps one entry per CDR3 protein. This table has about 200,000 distinct CDR3 sequences, roughly 8.1% appearing once. The input for sequencing was PBMCs, mostly from graft donor cells, taken 360 days after TCRalphabeta/CD19-depleted stem cell transplant. These receptors were collected from a male patient aged 2-15 years who had a stem cell transplant for acute myeloid leukemia, so the T cells may come from the graft donor.

The gene calls are TRBV4-3 and TRBJ2-1; 7 bases line up with TRBD2. J gave up 7 bases and V 4 bases, and 7 bases lay outside the gene matches. From germline, CDR1 is LGHNA and CDR2 YSLEER. The CDR3 is 14 amino acids. CDR3 sequence (DNA): TGCGCCAGCAGCCCACGGACTAGAGGGAATGAGCAGTTCTTC. This encodes CASSPRTRGNEQFF.

This clonotype was observed many times. The rearrangement uses TRBV20-1 and TRBJ2-2; D may be TRBD1 (5 bases). The CDR3 sequence is 16 residues long. Trimming removed 5 bases at V and 5 bases at J, with 21 bases between. CDR1 and CDR2 (germline): DFQATT, SNEGSKA (reference sequence). The CDR3: CSAPRPWGASTGELFF. CDR3 in DNA: TGCAGTGCTCCTCGCCCCTGGGGCGCGAGTACCGGGGAGCTGTTTTTT.

The V call is TRBV5-1, the J call TRBJ2-7; 9 nucleotides match TRBD1. The CDR3 contains 14 residues. The germline V gene encodes CDR1 SGHRS and CDR2 YFSETQ. Trimming took 3 bases from V and 5 from J; bases not matched to a gene: 6. CDR3 sequence (DNA): TGCGCCAGCAGCTCGGGACAGGGTGGGGACGAGCAGTACGTC. This translates into CASSSGQGGDEQYV.

This chain links TRBV5-1 with TRBJ2-3; tentative D call: TRBD2 (7 bases). V was shortened by 0 bases and J by 3 bases, with 14 bases between the two germline ends. The germline gives CDR1 SGHRS, CDR2 YFSETQ. The length of the CDR3 is 16 residues. Here the CDR3 reads CASSLVPGGLTDTQYF. CDR3 in DNA: TGCGCCAGCAGCTTGGTACCGGGGGGCCTTACAGATACGCAGTATTTT.

The chain has TRBV20-1 and TRBJ2-7; 8 nucleotides align to TRBD2. The germline CDR1 and CDR2 sequences are DFQATT and SNEGSKA (reference sequence). The CDR3 contains 14 residues. V trimming: 2 bases; J trimming: 3 bases; junction bases outside the gene matches: 6. Here the CDR3 reads CSARTSGSVYEQYF. For the CDR3, the DNA is TGCAGTGCTAGAACGAGCGGGAGTGTCTACGAGCAGTACTTC.